The T cell receptor (beta chain) under discussion was sequenced for a study of OX40 agonist ivuxolimab in advanced cancers. Study-wide findings and caveats: Expansion of clones was among the lowest in partial responders at 0.1-3.0 mg/kg.

On this clone itself: Its antigen is not identified.

This CDR3 has 15 residues. Germline V lookup: CDR1 MGHRA, CDR2 YSYEKL. V was cut by 3 bases and J by 0 bases, with 9 bases left in between. Assay used: immunoSEQ multiplex PCR; TCRdb lists only in-frame clones, some missing. Of about 20,000 clones listed, under 90% are singletons. The TCR originated in an adult with an advanced solid tumor such as melanoma, head and neck, liver or kidney cancer. Sequencing used CD4+ or CD8+ T cells sorted from blood, obtained in a trial of the OX40 agonist ivuxolimab. The V call is TRBV4-1, the J call TRBJ2-1, with no clear D. DNA for the CDR3: TGCGCCAGCAGCCATATACAGAGCTCCTACAATGAGCAGTTCTTC. Translated, it gives CASSHIQSSYNEQFF.